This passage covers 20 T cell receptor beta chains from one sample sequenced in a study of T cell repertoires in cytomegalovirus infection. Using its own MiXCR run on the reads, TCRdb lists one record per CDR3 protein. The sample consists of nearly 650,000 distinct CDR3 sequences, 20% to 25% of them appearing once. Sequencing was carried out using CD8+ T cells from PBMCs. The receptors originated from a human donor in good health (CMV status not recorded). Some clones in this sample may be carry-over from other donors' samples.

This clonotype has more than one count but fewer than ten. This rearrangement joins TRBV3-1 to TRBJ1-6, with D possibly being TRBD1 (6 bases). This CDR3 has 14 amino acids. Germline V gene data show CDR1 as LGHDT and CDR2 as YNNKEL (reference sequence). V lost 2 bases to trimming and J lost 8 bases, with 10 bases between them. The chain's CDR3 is CASSQYRADSPLHF. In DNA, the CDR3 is TGTGCCAGCAGCCAATACAGGGCGGATTCACCCCTCCACTTT.

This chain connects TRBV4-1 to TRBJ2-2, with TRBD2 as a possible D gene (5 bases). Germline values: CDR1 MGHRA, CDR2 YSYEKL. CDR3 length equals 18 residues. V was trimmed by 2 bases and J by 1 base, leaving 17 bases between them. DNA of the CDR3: TGCGCCAGCAGCCAACCCCACCGAGACGGACTGAACACCGGGGAGCTGTTTTTT. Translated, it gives CASSQPHRDGLNTGELFF.

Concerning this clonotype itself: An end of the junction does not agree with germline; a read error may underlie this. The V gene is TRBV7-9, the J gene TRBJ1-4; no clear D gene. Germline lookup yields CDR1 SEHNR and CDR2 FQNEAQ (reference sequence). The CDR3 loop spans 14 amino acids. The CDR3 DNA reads TGTGTCAGCACTGGGCTTCCCGGACGGGAAAAACTGTTTTTT. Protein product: CVSTGLPGREKLFF.

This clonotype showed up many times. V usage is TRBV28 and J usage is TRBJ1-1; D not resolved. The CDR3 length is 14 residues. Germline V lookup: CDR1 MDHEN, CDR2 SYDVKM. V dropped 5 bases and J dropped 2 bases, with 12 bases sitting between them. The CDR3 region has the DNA TGTGCCAGCAGTCCGACGGATCAAAACACTGAAGCTTTCTTT. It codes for CASSPTDQNTEAFF.

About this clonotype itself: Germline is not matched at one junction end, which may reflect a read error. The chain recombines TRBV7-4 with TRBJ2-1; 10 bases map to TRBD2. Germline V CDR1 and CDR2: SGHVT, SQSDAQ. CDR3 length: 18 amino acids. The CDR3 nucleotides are TGTACCAGCAGCAAACTAGCGGGGTTAGATCCAAGTAACAATGAGCAGTTCTTC. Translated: CTSSKLAGLDPSNNEQFF.

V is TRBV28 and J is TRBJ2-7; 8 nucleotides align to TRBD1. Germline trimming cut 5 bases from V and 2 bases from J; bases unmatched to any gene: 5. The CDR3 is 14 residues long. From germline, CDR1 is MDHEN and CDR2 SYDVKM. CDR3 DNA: TGTGCCAGCAGTCCGACAGGGGAAACCTACGAGCAGTACGTC. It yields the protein CASSPTGETYEQYV.

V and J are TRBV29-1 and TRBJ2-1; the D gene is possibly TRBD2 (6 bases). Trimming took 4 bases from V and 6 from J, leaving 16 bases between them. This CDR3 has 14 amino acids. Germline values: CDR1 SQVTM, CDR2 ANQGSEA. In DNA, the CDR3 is TGCAGCGTTGTACCTAGCGAGTACCCCAATGAGCAGTTCTTC. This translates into CSVVPSEYPNEQFF.

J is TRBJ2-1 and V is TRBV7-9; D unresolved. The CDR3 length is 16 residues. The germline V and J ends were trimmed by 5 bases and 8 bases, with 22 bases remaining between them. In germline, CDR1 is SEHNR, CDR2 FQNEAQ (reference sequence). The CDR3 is CASSLIIAAPRYEQFF. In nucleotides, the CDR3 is TGTGCCAGCAGCCTCATTATAGCAGCCCCACGTTATGAGCAGTTCTTC.

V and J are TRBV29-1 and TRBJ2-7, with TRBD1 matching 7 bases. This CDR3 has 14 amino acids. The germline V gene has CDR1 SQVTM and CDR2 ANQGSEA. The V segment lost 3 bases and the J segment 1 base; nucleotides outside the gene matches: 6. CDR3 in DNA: TGCAGCGTTGAGGGTCAGGGGGAGTCCTACGAGCAGTACTTC. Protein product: CSVEGQGESYEQYF.

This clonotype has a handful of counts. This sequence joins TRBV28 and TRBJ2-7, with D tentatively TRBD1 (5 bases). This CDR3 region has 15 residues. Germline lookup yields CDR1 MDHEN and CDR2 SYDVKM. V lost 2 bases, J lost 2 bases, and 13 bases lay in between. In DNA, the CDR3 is TGTGCCAGCAGTTTAAGCCTAGGCAGGGCCTACGAGCAGTACTTC. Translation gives CASSLSLGRAYEQYF.

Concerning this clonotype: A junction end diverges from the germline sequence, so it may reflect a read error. Written as DNA, the CDR3 is TGTGCCAGCAGTTTTCGGGGTTTCCACAATGTGCAGTTCTTC. Its protein is CASSFRGFHNVQFF. The chain links TRBV28 to TRBJ2-1, with D perhaps matching TRBD2 (5 bases). CDR3 length equals 14 residues. Germline assignment: CDR1 MDHEN and CDR2 SYDVKM. Combining the CDR3 with reference TRBV28 and TRBJ2-1 gives the whole variable domain DVKVTQSSRYLVKRTGEKVFLECVQDMDHENMFWYRQDPGLGLRLIYFSYDVKMKEKGDIPEGYSVSREKKERFSLILESASTNQTSMYLCASSFRGFHNVQFFGPGTRLTVL.

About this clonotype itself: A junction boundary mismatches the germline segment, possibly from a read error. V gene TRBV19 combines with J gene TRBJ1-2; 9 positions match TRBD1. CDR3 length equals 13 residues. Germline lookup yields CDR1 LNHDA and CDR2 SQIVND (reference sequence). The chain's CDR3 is CASSILTGGDSLF. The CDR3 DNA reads TGTGCCAGTAGTATCTTAACAGGGGGCGACTCACTCTTC.

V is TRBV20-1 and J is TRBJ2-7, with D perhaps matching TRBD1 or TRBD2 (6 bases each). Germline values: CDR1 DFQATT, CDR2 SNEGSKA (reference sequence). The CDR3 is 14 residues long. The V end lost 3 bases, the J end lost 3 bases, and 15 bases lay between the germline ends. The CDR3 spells CSASPWGANYEQYV. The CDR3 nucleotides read TGCAGTGCTAGTCCGTGGGGGGCTAACTACGAGCAGTACGTC.

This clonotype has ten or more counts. CDR3 amino acids: CASSLGAEQYV. Here the CDR3 DNA reads TGTGCCAGCAGCTTAGGGGCCGAGCAGTACGTC. The V gene is TRBV7-9, the J gene TRBJ2-7; the D is unclear. The V end was cut by 1 base, the J end by 6 bases, with 4 bases between. Germline CDR1 is SEHNR and CDR2 is FQNEAQ (reference sequence). The CDR3 runs to 11 residues.

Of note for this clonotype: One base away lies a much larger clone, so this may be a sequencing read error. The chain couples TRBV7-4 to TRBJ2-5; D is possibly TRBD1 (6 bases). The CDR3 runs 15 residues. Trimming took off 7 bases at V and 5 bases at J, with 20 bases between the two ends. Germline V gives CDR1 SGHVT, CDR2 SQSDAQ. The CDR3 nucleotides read TGTGCCAGCAACCTCGAACCCAGGGGCGGGGAGACCCAGTACTTC. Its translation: CASNLEPRGGETQYF.

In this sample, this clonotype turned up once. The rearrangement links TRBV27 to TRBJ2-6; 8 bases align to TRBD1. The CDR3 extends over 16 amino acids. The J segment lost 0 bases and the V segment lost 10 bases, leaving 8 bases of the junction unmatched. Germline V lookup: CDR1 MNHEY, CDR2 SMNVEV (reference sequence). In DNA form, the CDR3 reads TGTGCCAACAGGGGGGACAGCCTCTCTGGGGCCAACGTCCTGACTTTC. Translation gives CANRGDSLSGANVLTF.

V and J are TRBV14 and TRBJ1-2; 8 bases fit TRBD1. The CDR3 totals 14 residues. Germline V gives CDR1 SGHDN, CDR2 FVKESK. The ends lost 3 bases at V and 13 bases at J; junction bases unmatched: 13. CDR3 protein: CASSHQDRDPLATF. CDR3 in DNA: TGTGCCAGCAGCCATCAGGACAGGGACCCCTTGGCCACCTTC.

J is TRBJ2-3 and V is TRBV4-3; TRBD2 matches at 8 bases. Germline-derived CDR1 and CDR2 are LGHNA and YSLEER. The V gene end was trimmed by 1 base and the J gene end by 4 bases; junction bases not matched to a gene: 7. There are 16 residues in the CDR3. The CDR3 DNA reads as TGCGCCAGCAGCCAAGCAGCGGGGGACGCCTCAGATACGCAGTATTTT. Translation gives CASSQAAGDASDTQYF.

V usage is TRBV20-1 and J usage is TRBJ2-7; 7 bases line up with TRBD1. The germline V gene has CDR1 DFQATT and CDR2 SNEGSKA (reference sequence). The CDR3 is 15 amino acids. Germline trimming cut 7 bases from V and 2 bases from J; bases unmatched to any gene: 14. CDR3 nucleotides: TGCAGTGTCTTGGGACAGACCTCCTCCCCCTACGAGCAGTACTTC. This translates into CSVLGQTSSPYEQYF.

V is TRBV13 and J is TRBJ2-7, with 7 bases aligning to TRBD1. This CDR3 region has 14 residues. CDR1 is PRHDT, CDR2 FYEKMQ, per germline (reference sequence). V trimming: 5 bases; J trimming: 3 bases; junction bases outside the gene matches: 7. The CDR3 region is CASSTRQGSYEQYV. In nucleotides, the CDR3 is TGTGCCAGCAGCACCCGACAGGGTAGCTACGAGCAGTACGTC.